These T cell receptor beta chains were read from a single sample in a study of CD8 T cells in Susac syndrome. TCRdb ran MiXCR on the immunoSEQ multiplex PCR reads and lists one entry per CDR3 protein. The sample holds 160,000 or so distinct CDR3 sequences, roughly 92% seen once. The specimen was CD4+ T cells from PBMCs. These receptors all stem from a human donor with Susac syndrome. Both conserved end residues are part of each CDR3. The order of the fields is D gene, V gene, J gene, clone size, CDR3 DNA, CDR3 protein. D genes are given only for firm matches. Clone size is shown for a subset of rows, as once, few, many or a class of expanded clone.

d_gene: .
v_gene: TRBV6-5
j_gene: TRBJ1-2
abundance: .
CDR3nt: TGTGCCAGCAGGGAGGGCTGGTCGGGCTACACCTTC
CDR3aa: CASREGWSGYTF

d_gene: .
v_gene: TRBV12-5
j_gene: TRBJ2-3
abundance: .
CDR3nt: TGTGCTAGTGGTTTGGTTTTGAGCACAGATACGCAGTATTTT
CDR3aa: CASGLVLSTDTQYF

d_gene: TRBD1
v_gene: TRBV20-1
j_gene: TRBJ1-2
abundance: .
CDR3nt: TGCAGTGCTAGTTGGCAGGGGGCGCGGGGCTACACCTTC
CDR3aa: CSASWQGARGYTF

d_gene: TRBD1
v_gene: TRBV15
j_gene: TRBJ2-7
abundance: once
CDR3nt: TGTGCCACCAGCAGAGACGGGACAGGGACCTACGAGCAGTACTTC
CDR3aa: CATSRDGTGTYEQYF

d_gene: TRBD1
v_gene: TRBV5-6
j_gene: TRBJ1-2
abundance: .
CDR3nt: TGTGCCAGCAGCCCCCTGACAGGGGGCCGGTATGGCTACACCTTC
CDR3aa: CASSPLTGGRYGYTF

d_gene: TRBD2
v_gene: TRBV20-1
j_gene: TRBJ2-4
abundance: .
CDR3nt: TGCAGTGCTAGAAGTGGGACTAGTAAAAACATTCAGTACTTC
CDR3aa: CSARSGTSKNIQYF

d_gene: .
v_gene: TRBV5-1
j_gene: TRBJ2-7
abundance: .
CDR3nt: TGCGCCAGCAGCTGGGGGACGAAATCGGAACTATCCTACGAGCAGTACTTC
CDR3aa: CASSWGTKSELSYEQYF

d_gene: .
v_gene: TRBV12-3/TRBV12-4
j_gene: TRBJ2-1
abundance: .
CDR3nt: TGTGCCAGCAGTTTACGCAGGGACTACAATGAGCAGTTCTTC
CDR3aa: CASSLRRDYNEQFF

d_gene: .
v_gene: TRBV20-1
j_gene: TRBJ2-7
abundance: .
CDR3nt: TGCAGTGCTAGAACGAGGGCCTTTGCCTACGAGCAGTACTTC
CDR3aa: CSARTRAFAYEQYF

d_gene: .
v_gene: TRBV3-1
j_gene: TRBJ1-6
abundance: .
CDR3nt: TGTGCCAGCAGCCAGAGGGAGTATAATTCACCCCTCCACTTT
CDR3aa: CASSQREYNSPLHF

d_gene: .
v_gene: TRBV7-2
j_gene: TRBJ1-6
abundance: .
CDR3nt: TGTGCCAGCAGCCCAAATAGCGGTTCACCCCTCCACTTT
CDR3aa: CASSPNSGSPLHF

d_gene: .
v_gene: TRBV11-2
j_gene: TRBJ2-7
abundance: once
CDR3nt: TGTGCCAGCCCCGGGGAGCCCGGGTCACACGAGCAGTACTTC
CDR3aa: CASPGEPGSHEQYF

d_gene: TRBD2
v_gene: TRBV7-2
j_gene: TRBJ2-3
abundance: .
CDR3nt: TGTGCCAGCAGCTTAGTAGGAGCGGGGGGTCGGACAGATACGCAGTATTTT
CDR3aa: CASSLVGAGGRTDTQYF

d_gene: TRBD2
v_gene: TRBV29-1
j_gene: TRBJ2-3
abundance: .
CDR3nt: TGCAGCGTCCCGAGTCAGCGGGGGGGCACAGATACGCAGTATTTT
CDR3aa: CSVPSQRGGTDTQYF

d_gene: .
v_gene: TRBV12-3/TRBV12-4
j_gene: TRBJ1-2
abundance: .
CDR3nt: TGTGCCAGCAGTGCTGACGGTGAGGGCTACACCTTC
CDR3aa: CASSADGEGYTF

d_gene: .
v_gene: TRBV11-2
j_gene: TRBJ2-1
abundance: few
CDR3nt: TGTGCCAGCAGCTTAATCCCGGGGAAAAGCTCCTACAATGAGCAGTTCTTC
CDR3aa: CASSLIPGKSSYNEQFF

d_gene: .
v_gene: TRBV20-1
j_gene: TRBJ2-5
abundance: .
CDR3nt: TGCAGTGCTAGAAGGGCGAATACCCAAGAGACCCAGTACTTC
CDR3aa: CSARRANTQETQYF

d_gene: .
v_gene: TRBV20-1
j_gene: TRBJ2-5
abundance: .
CDR3nt: TGCAGTGCTAGAGATAGGGCGGAGTACCAAGAGACCCAGTACTTC
CDR3aa: CSARDRAEYQETQYF

d_gene: .
v_gene: TRBV28
j_gene: TRBJ1-2
abundance: .
CDR3nt: TGTGCCAGCATCCCCGGGACCTCCTATGGCTACACCTTC
CDR3aa: CASIPGTSYGYTF

d_gene: .
v_gene: TRBV20-1
j_gene: TRBJ1-4
abundance: .
CDR3nt: TGCAGTGCTGGGGTTCAAGGTTTTAATGAAAAACTGTTTTTT
CDR3aa: CSAGVQGFNEKLFF

d_gene: TRBD1
v_gene: TRBV6-1
j_gene: TRBJ1-5
abundance: .
CDR3nt: TGTGCCAGCAGACTAATGGGACAGAAAGGCAATCAGCCCCAGCATTTT
CDR3aa: CASRLMGQKGNQPQHF

d_gene: .
v_gene: TRBV7-9
j_gene: TRBJ2-3
abundance: .
CDR3nt: TGTGCCAGCAGTCGATACGGAGATACGCAGTATTTT
CDR3aa: CASSRYGDTQYF

d_gene: .
v_gene: TRBV6-5
j_gene: TRBJ1-1
abundance: .
CDR3nt: TGTGCCAGCAGTTACTCGCGGCAGGAGGTCCCCACTGAAGCTTTCTTT
CDR3aa: CASSYSRQEVPTEAFF

d_gene: TRBD1
v_gene: TRBV7-8
j_gene: TRBJ1-2
abundance: .
CDR3nt: TGTGCCAGCAGATATGGGACAGGGGGCTATGGCTACACCTTC
CDR3aa: CASRYGTGGYGYTF

d_gene: .
v_gene: TRBV4-2
j_gene: TRBJ1-1
abundance: .
CDR3nt: TGTACCAGCAGCCAAGATCGAAGGGTACCTCACGTCGAAGCTTTCTTT
CDR3aa: CTSSQDRRVPHVEAFF

d_gene: .
v_gene: TRBV29-1
j_gene: TRBJ2-7
abundance: .
CDR3nt: TGCAGCGTCTCAACTCGGCGCCAACCTTACGAGCAGTACTTC
CDR3aa: CSVSTRRQPYEQYF

d_gene: TRBD1
v_gene: TRBV27
j_gene: TRBJ2-7
abundance: .
CDR3nt: TGTGCCAGGACAGGACAGGGGCGTCACGAGCAGTACTTC
CDR3aa: CARTGQGRHEQYF

d_gene: .
v_gene: TRBV29-1
j_gene: TRBJ2-1
abundance: .
CDR3nt: TGCAGCGTTGAAGTAATGTCGGGGGAAAGGTACAATGAGCAGTTCTTC
CDR3aa: CSVEVMSGERYNEQFF

d_gene: .
v_gene: TRBV5-1
j_gene: TRBJ2-3
abundance: .
CDR3nt: TGCGCCAGCAGCACCAGGGGAGCCACAGATACGCAGTATTTT
CDR3aa: CASSTRGATDTQYF

d_gene: TRBD1
v_gene: TRBV11-2
j_gene: TRBJ2-5
abundance: .
CDR3nt: TGTGCCAGCAGCTTCCAGACAGGGTGGGAGACCCAGTACTTC
CDR3aa: CASSFQTGWETQYF

d_gene: TRBD2
v_gene: TRBV10-3
j_gene: TRBJ2-3
abundance: .
CDR3nt: TGTGCCATCAGTGAGGGACTAGCGGGGCACACAGATACGCAGTATTTT
CDR3aa: CAISEGLAGHTDTQYF

d_gene: TRBD1
v_gene: TRBV3-1
j_gene: TRBJ2-5
abundance: .
CDR3nt: TGTGCCAGCAGCCCCAGGGGGCGGTTGGAGACCCAGTACTTC
CDR3aa: CASSPRGRLETQYF

d_gene: TRBD2
v_gene: TRBV30
j_gene: TRBJ2-7
abundance: .
CDR3nt: TGTGCCGGAACCCCCGGGACTAGCACCATGGAGCAGTACTTC
CDR3aa: CAGTPGTSTMEQYF

d_gene: .
v_gene: TRBV6-1
j_gene: TRBJ1-6
abundance: .
CDR3nt: TGTGCCAGCACCCTAACAGGGTCCGGGGATTCACCCCTCCACTTT
CDR3aa: CASTLTGSGDSPLHF

d_gene: .
v_gene: TRBV7-3
j_gene: TRBJ2-3
abundance: .
CDR3nt: TGTGCCAGCAGCTCCCGTAGGGGGGGGACTGGGGATACGCAGTATTTT
CDR3aa: CASSSRRGGTGDTQYF

d_gene: TRBD2
v_gene: TRBV9
j_gene: TRBJ2-1
abundance: .
CDR3nt: TGTGCCAGCAGCGTAAGAGTAGCGGGGGCCCTCAATGAGCAGTTCTTC
CDR3aa: CASSVRVAGALNEQFF

d_gene: .
v_gene: TRBV24-1
j_gene: TRBJ1-1
abundance: .
CDR3nt: TGTGCCACCAGTGATCCCGGACACCCCACCATGGCGAACGCTGAAGCTTTCTTT
CDR3aa: CATSDPGHPTMANAEAFF

d_gene: TRBD2
v_gene: TRBV5-4
j_gene: TRBJ2-7
abundance: .
CDR3nt: TGTGCCAGCAGCGAGAGACTAGCGGCCTCCTACGAGCAGTACTTC
CDR3aa: CASSERLAASYEQYF

d_gene: TRBD1
v_gene: TRBV10-3
j_gene: TRBJ2-7
abundance: .
CDR3nt: TGTGCCATCAGTGATCGACAGGGCAACGAGCAGTACTTC
CDR3aa: CAISDRQGNEQYF

d_gene: .
v_gene: TRBV27
j_gene: TRBJ2-4
abundance: .
CDR3nt: TGTGCCAGCAAAAACCTTTTAGCCAAAAACATTCAGTACTTC
CDR3aa: CASKNLLAKNIQYF

d_gene: .
v_gene: TRBV29-1
j_gene: TRBJ2-1
abundance: .
CDR3nt: TGCAGCTCCACGCTGGACAGCAATGAGCAGTTCTTC
CDR3aa: CSSTLDSNEQFF

d_gene: .
v_gene: TRBV7-2
j_gene: TRBJ1-6
abundance: .
CDR3nt: TGTGCCACTTCTCCGGGGGGGCGATCACCCCTCCACTTT
CDR3aa: CATSPGGRSPLHF

d_gene: .
v_gene: TRBV11-2
j_gene: TRBJ2-1
abundance: .
CDR3nt: TGTGCCAGCAGCTTAGACCTACTCTACAATGAGCAGTTCTTC
CDR3aa: CASSLDLLYNEQFF

d_gene: .
v_gene: TRBV10-3
j_gene: TRBJ2-2
abundance: .
CDR3nt: TGTGCCATCAGTGACAGTAAGGGTGCCACAGGGGAGCTGTTTTTT
CDR3aa: CAISDSKGATGELFF

d_gene: .
v_gene: TRBV5-5
j_gene: TRBJ2-7
abundance: .
CDR3nt: TGTGCCAGCAGCCCGATCGGCTACGAGCAGTACTTC
CDR3aa: CASSPIGYEQYF

d_gene: TRBD2
v_gene: TRBV2
j_gene: TRBJ2-2
abundance: .
CDR3nt: TGTGCCAGCACCCTGGTTGGGCGGGGGGGCAAGGCGAACACCGGGGAGCTGTTTTTT
CDR3aa: CASTLVGRGGKANTGELFF

d_gene: .
v_gene: TRBV29-1
j_gene: TRBJ1-2
abundance: few
CDR3nt: TGCAGCGTTGATAAGGGTACCTATGGCTACACCTTC
CDR3aa: CSVDKGTYGYTF

d_gene: .
v_gene: TRBV18
j_gene: TRBJ2-7
abundance: .
CDR3nt: TGTGCCAGCTCACCCCAGGGCTCCTACGAGCAGTACTTC
CDR3aa: CASSPQGSYEQYF

d_gene: .
v_gene: TRBV6-6
j_gene: TRBJ1-1
abundance: .
CDR3nt: TGTGCCAGCAGTGCGATTAAGGGGAACACTGAAGCTTTCTTT
CDR3aa: CASSAIKGNTEAFF

d_gene: TRBD1
v_gene: TRBV7-9
j_gene: TRBJ1-2
abundance: .
CDR3nt: TGTGCCAGCAGCCTGGGACAGGGGCCTAACTATGGCTACACCTTC
CDR3aa: CASSLGQGPNYGYTF